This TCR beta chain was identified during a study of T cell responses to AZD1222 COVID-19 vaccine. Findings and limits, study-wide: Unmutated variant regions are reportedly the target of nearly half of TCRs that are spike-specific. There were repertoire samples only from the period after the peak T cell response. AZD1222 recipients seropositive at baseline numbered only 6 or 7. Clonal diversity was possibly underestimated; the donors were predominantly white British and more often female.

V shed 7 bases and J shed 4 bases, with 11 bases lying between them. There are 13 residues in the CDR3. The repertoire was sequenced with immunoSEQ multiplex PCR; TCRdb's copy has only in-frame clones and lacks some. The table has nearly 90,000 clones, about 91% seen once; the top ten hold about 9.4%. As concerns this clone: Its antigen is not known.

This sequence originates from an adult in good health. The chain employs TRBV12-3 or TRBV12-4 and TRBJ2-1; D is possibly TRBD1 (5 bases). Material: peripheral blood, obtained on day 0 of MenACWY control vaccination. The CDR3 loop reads CASNRDSYNEQFF. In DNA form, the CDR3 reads TGTGCCAGCAATCGAGACAGTTACAATGAGCAGTTCTTC.